Below are 8 T cell receptor beta chains sequenced from a single sample in a study of T cell responses to AZD1222 COVID-19 vaccine (dated by TCRdb to the early 2020s). The time point label of this sample denotes: baseline before first vaccination. Read against the paper, the sample's treatment or condition label means: meningococcal conjugate vaccine given as trial control. The protocol used for the library was the immunoSEQ multiplex PCR assay. TCRdb mirrors the immuneACCESS table, restricted to in-frame sequences. Some clones are absent from its copies; in checked studies, under half trace to an unresolved V gene, and the reason for the others is unknown. Present in this sample are more than 95,000 clones, about 89% of which were seen just once. Together, the top ten hold over 8.5% of the sample. The sample here was peripheral blood, taken on day 0 of MenACWY control vaccination. Receptors originate from an adult in good health.

This clone was seen only once. The rearrangement joins TRBV5-5 to TRBJ1-2; TRBD1 might be the D (5 bases). In germline, CDR1 is SGHKS, CDR2 YYEKEE (reference sequence). Trimming removed 2 bases from V and 1 base from J, with 18 bases in between. The CDR3 contains 17 residues. In DNA form, the CDR3 reads TGTGCCAGCAGCTTTCACCCGAAACGGGGCCTTAACTATGGCTACACCTTC. The encoded protein is CASSFHPKRGLNYGYTF.

The count of this clone is one. The rearrangement uses TRBV24-1 and TRBJ2-3, with no clear D. The CDR3 length is 15 residues. CDR1 and CDR2 from the germline V gene are KGHDR and SFDVKD. V shed 5 bases and J shed 6 bases, with 17 bases lying between them. CDR3 sequence: CATSAPGPERDTQYF. The CDR3, as DNA: TGTGCCACCAGTGCCCCCGGACCAGAACGGGATACGCAGTATTTT.

The chain uses TRBV5-1 and TRBJ1-2; 12 bases align to TRBD1. The V gene's germline CDR1 is SGHRS and CDR2 YFSETQ. With V trimmed by 4 bases and J by 6 bases, 7 bases remained unmatched. The CDR3 loop spans 15 amino acids. CDR3 sequence reads: CASSIGTGGANGYTF. The CDR3 DNA reads as TGCGCCAGCAGCATCGGGACAGGGGGCGCGAATGGCTACACCTTC.

The V gene is TRBV19, the J gene TRBJ1-2, with D unresolved. Germline CDR1 and CDR2: LNHDA and SQIVND (reference sequence). With 7 bases removed from V and 0 bases from J, the gap between germline ends came to 21 bases. CDR3 size: 17 residues. CDR3 sequence (DNA): TGTGCCAGTACCCCGATCGGTGGAGGGCTAACTAACTATGGCTACACCTTC. This encodes CASTPIGGGLTNYGYTF. The complete variable domain, with remaining parts taken from reference TRBV19 and TRBJ1-2, reads DGGITQSPKYLFRKEGQNVTLSCEQNLNHDAMYWYRQDPGQGLRLIYYSQIVNDFQKGDIAEGYSVSREKKESFPLTVTSAQKNPTAFYLCASTPIGGGLTNYGYTFGSGTRLTVV.

This chain links TRBV9 with TRBJ2-1; D not certain. V lost 7 bases and J lost 5, with 16 bases in between. The CDR3 covers 14 residues. Germline CDR1 reads SGDLS; CDR2 reads YYNGEE. The DNA for the CDR3 is TGTGCCAGCCAGAAGGGCCCAACCGACAATGAGCAGTTCTTC. It encodes CASQKGPTDNEQFF.

The gene calls are TRBV7-9 and TRBJ1-3; no definite D call. Trimming removed 2 bases at V and 4 bases at J, with 15 bases between. This CDR3 is built from 16 residues. In germline, CDR1 is SEHNR, CDR2 FQNEAQ (reference sequence). Here the CDR3 reads CASSLNIGVPGNTIYF. CDR3 nucleotides: TGTGCCAGCAGCTTAAATATCGGAGTTCCGGGAAACACCATATATTTT.

With regard to this clone: Its ends do not fully match the called genes, so a read error is possible. The chain recombines TRBV6-5 with TRBJ1-1; tentatively, D is TRBD1 (5 bases). This CDR3 has 15 amino acids. Germline V gene sequence: CDR1 MNHEY, CDR2 SVGAGI. The CDR3 coding sequence is TGTGCCAGTTCCGGGACCTCGGCCCCGAACTCTGAAGCTTTCTTT. Amino acid sequence: CASSGTSAPNSEAFF.

This clone was found once. The V and J genes are TRBV27 and TRBJ1-2, with D possibly being TRBD1 (5 bases). This CDR3 has 13 amino acids. CDR1 and CDR2 (germline): MNHEY, SMNVEV (reference sequence). The V gene lost 6 bases and the J gene lost 5 bases, with 13 bases spanning the gap. The CDR3 DNA reads TGTGCCAGCAGAAAAACGGGACTGTATGGCTACACCTTC. Amino acids: CASRKTGLYGYTF.